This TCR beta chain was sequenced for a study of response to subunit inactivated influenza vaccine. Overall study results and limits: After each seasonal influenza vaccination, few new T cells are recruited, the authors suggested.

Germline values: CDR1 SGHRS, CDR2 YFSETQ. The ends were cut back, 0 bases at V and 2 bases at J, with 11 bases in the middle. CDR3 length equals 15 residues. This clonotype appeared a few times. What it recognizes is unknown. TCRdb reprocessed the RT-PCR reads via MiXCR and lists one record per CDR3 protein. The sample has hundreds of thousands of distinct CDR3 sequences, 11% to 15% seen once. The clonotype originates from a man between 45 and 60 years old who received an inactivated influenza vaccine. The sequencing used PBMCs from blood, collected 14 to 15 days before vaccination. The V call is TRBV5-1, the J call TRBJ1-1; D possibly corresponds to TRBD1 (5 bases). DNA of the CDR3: TGCGCCAGCAGCTTGGCATCCAGGGCCAACACTGAAGCTTTCTTT. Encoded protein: CASSLASRANTEAFF.